The clone carrying this T cell receptor (beta chain) has more than one count but fewer than ten. Using immunoSEQ multiplex PCR, the repertoire was profiled, and TCRdb retains in-frame clones only, with some absent. The sample records a few hundred thousand clones, 75% to 90% being singletons. The sample comes from a study of blood T cell repertoires in COVID-19. About the research overall: There were acute and convalescent COVID-19 samples, and they came from the United States, Italy and Spain. The analysed material was cDNA or gDNA that came from T cells, B-cell-depleted T cells, or PBMCs.

Participants were aged about 18 to 95 years, lived in roughly 23 US areas, and enrolled virtually. Participants were placed into cohorts based on the clinical history they reported. The CDR3 covers 15 residues. The V and J ends lost 7 bases and 7 bases, in that order; junction bases with no gene match: 15. Germline V gene data show CDR1 as LNHDA and CDR2 as SQIVND (reference sequence). This receptor was identified in a man aged 25 to 45 who had recovered from COVID-19. The J gene is TRBJ1-1, the V gene TRBV19, with 7 bases aligning to TRBD1. Sequencing input: PBMCs or T cells enriched from blood (not recorded which). The CDR3 bases are TGTGCCAGTACGGACAGGACCTTTTCAGCGGGTGAAGCTTTCTTT. Protein: CASTDRTFSAGEAFF.